The clone carrying this T cell receptor (beta chain) was seen repeatedly, ten times or more. As yet, its antigen is unknown. This sample was taken from a study of molecular identifiers for immune sequencing clone quantification. Whole-study findings and limits: Reportedly, one cell's Jurkat TCR RNA was detected within one million naive CD8 cells.

MiXCR, applied by TCRdb to the PCR reads, yields one record per CDR3 protein. The profile shows fewer than 100,000 distinct CDR3 sequences, around 23% of them singletons. Germline-derived CDR1 and CDR2 are SEHNR and FQNEAQ (reference sequence). Trimming took off 1 base at V and 1 base at J, with 7 bases between the two ends. The CDR3 is made up of 14 amino acids. Sequencing was carried out using naive CD8+ T cells from blood, with Jurkat cell RNA spiked in. Documented subset: FACS-sorted CD8+CD4-CCR7+CD45RA+ naive T cells. J is TRBJ1-1 and V is TRBV7-9; no firm D call. The clonotype was recovered from a human donor in good health. Some libraries in this study had Jurkat cell RNA spiked in. DNA of the CDR3: TGTGCCAGCAGCTTAGGCAGCTCGAACACTGAAGCTTTCTTT. This codes for CASSLGSSNTEAFF.